The clone carrying this T cell receptor beta chain showed up many times. Its antigen is undetermined. Quantitative 5'-RACE with molecular barcodes was used to make the TCR beta libraries. TCRdb processed the 5' RACE reads anew with MiXCR; each CDR3 protein has one entry. The sample contains 35,000 to 50,000 distinct CDR3 sequences, around 10% of which appear only once. The CDR3 length is 16 residues. Germline assignment: CDR1 SGHDT and CDR2 YYEEEE. V lost 5 bases and J lost 7; bases outside the gene matches: 10. The sample is drawn from a study of CD8 T cells in ankylosing spondylitis. Study-level points and caveats: The authors found the disease-linked clones to be CD8+ and relatively rare in peripheral blood. What appeared characteristic of ankylosing spondylitis blood was a TCR beta motif of eight or nine highly homologous variants. Matched ankylosing spondylitis synovial fluid reportedly showed significant enrichment of disease-linked clones.

The receptor comes from a male donor with ankylosing spondylitis or in good health (not recorded which). Sequencing was done on a sample of blood, either unsorted or a sorted T cell fraction (not recorded which). The gene calls are TRBV5-6 and TRBJ2-1; 12 nucleotides align to TRBD2. Here the CDR3 reads CASRFRGLAGGNEQFF. CDR3 nucleotides: TGTGCCAGCAGGTTCAGGGGCCTAGCGGGAGGGAATGAGCAGTTCTTC.